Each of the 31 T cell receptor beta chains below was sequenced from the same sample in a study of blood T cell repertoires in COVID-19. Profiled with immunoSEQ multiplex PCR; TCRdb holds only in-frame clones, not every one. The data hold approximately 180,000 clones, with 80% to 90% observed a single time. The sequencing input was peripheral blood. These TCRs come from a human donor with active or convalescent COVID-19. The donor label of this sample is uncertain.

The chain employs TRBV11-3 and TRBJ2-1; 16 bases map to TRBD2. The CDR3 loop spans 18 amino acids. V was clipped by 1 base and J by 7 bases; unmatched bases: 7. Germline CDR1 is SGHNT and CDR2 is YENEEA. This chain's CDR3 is CASSLAGTSGGAENEQFF. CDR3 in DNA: TGTGCCAGCAGCTTAGCCGGGACTAGCGGGGGGGCCGAAAATGAGCAGTTCTTC. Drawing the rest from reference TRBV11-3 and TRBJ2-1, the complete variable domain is EAGVVQSPRYKIIEKKQPVAFWCNPISGHNTLYWYLQNLGQGPELLIRYENEEAVDDSQLPKDRFSAERLKGVDSTLKIQPAELGDSAVYLCASSLAGTSGGAENEQFFGPGTRLTVL.

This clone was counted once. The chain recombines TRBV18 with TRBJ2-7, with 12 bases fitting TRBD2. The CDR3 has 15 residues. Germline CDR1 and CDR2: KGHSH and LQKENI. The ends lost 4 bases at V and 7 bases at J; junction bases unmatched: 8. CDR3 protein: CASSLPGLAGQEQYF. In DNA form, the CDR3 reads TGTGCCAGCTCACTCCCGGGACTAGCGGGCCAGGAGCAGTACTTC.

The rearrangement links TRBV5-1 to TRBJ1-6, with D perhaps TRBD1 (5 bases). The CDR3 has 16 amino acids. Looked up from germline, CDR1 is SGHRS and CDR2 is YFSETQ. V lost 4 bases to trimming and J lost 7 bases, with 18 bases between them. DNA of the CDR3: TGCGCCAGCAGCCTGGTGGGAGGGGTGTGGAATTCACCCCTCCACTTT. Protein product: CASSLVGGVWNSPLHF.

DNA of the CDR3: TGTGCCAGCAGTCCCCGGATGACGGGGGGGACGGAGACCCAGTACTTC. This sequence encodes CASSPRMTGGTETQYF. The chain recombines TRBV27 with TRBJ2-5, with 8 bases aligning to TRBD2. The V and J ends lost 5 bases and 5 bases, in that order; junction bases with no gene match: 13. Germline V gene lookup returns CDR1 MNHEY and CDR2 SMNVEV (reference sequence). The CDR3 spans 16 residues.

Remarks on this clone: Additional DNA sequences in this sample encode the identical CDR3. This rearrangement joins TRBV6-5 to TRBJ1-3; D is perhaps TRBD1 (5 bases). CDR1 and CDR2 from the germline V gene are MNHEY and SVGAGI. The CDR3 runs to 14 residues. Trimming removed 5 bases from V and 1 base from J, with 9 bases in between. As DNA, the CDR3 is TGTGCCAGCAGTCCCGGGGGGTCTGGAAACACCATATATTTT. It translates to CASSPGGSGNTIYF.

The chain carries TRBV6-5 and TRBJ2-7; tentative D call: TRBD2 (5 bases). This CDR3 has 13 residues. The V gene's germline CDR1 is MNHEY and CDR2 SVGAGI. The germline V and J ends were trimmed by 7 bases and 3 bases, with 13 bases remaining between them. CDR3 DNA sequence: TGTGCCAGCACCGGACCCGGGAACTACGAGCAGTACTTC. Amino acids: CASTGPGNYEQYF.

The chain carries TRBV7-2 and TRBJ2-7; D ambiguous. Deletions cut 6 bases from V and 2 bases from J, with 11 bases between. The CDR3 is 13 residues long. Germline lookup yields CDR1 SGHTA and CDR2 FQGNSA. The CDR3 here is CASSPTPPYEQYF. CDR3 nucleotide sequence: TGTGCCAGCAGTCCTACCCCCCCCTACGAGCAGTACTTC.

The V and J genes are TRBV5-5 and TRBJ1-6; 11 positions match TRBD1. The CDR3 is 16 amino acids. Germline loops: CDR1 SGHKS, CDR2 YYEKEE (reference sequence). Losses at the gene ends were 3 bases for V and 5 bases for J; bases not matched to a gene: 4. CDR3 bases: TGTGCCAGCAGCTGGGGGACAGGGGGGAATAATTCACCCCTCCACTTT. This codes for CASSWGTGGNNSPLHF.

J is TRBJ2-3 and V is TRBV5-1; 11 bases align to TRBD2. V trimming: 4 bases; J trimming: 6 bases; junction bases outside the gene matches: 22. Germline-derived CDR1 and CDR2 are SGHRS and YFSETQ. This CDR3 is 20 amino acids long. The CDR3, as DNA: TGCGCCAGCAGCGGAACAGGGGGCGTAGGTGCTAGCGGGAGGCCGGATACGCAGTATTTT. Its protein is CASSGTGGVGASGRPDTQYF.

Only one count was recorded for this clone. The chain's CDR3 is CASSSGGGPQHF. The CDR3 DNA reads TGCGCCAGCAGCAGTGGGGGGGGGCCCCAGCATTTT. The chain carries TRBV4-1 and TRBJ1-5; possible D gene TRBD1, 5 bases. CDR3 length equals 12 residues. CDR1 is MGHRA, CDR2 YSYEKL, per germline. Trimming removed 5 bases from V and 9 bases from J, with 11 bases in between.

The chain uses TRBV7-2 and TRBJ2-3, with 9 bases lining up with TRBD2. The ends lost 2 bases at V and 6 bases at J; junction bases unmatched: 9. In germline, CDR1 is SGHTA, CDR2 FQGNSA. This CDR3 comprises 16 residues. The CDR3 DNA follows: TGTGCCAGCAGCTTACTCGGCGGGAGGGCCCTCGATACGCAGTATTTT. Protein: CASSLLGGRALDTQYF.

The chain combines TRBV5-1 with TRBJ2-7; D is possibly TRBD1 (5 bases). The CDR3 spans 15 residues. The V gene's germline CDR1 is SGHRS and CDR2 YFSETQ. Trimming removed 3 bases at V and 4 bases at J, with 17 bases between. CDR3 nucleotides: TGCGCCAGCAGCTCCGAATATTCTACAGGATACGAGCAGTACTTC. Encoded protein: CASSSEYSTGYEQYF. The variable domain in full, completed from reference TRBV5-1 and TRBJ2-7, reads KAGVTQTPRYLIKTRGQQVTLSCSPISGHRSVSWYQQTPGQGLQFLFEYFSETQRNKGNFPGRFSGRQFSNSRSEMNVSTLELGDSALYLCASSSEYSTGYEQYFGPGTRLTVT.

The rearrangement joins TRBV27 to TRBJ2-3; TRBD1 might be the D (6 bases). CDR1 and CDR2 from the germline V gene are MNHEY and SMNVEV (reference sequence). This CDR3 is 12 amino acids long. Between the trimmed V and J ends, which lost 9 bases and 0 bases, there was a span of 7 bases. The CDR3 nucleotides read TGTGCCAGTACAGGGAGCACAGATACGCAGTATTTT. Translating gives CASTGSTDTQYF.

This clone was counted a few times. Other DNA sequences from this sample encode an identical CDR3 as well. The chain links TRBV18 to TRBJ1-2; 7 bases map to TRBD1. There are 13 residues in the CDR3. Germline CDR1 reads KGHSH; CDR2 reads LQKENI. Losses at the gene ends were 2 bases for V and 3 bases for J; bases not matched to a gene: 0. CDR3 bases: TGTGCCAGCTCACCAGGGACAGACTATGGCTACACCTTC. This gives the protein CASSPGTDYGYTF.

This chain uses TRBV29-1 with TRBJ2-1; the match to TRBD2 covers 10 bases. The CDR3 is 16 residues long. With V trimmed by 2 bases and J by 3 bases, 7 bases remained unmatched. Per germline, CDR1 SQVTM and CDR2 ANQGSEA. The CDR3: CSVESSGTSDYNEQFF. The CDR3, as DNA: TGCAGCGTTGAATCGTCAGGGACTAGCGACTACAATGAGCAGTTCTTC.

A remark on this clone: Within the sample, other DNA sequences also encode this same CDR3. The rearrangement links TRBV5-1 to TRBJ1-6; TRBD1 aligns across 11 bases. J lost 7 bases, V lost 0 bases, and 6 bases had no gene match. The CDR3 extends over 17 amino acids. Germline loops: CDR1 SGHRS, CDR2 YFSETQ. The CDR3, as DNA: TGCGCCAGCAGCTTGGCCGGGACAGGGGGTAGGAATTCACCCCTCCACTTT. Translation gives CASSLAGTGGRNSPLHF.

The CDR3 region is CASRGADPGSYEQYF. The CDR3 DNA follows: TGTGCCAGCAGGGGGGCTGATCCTGGCTCCTACGAGCAGTACTTC. The V call is TRBV6-6, the J call TRBJ2-7; the D gene is possibly TRBD1 (6 bases). Trimming pared 6 bases from V and 0 bases from J, leaving 15 bases between. This CDR3 contains 15 residues. The germline gives CDR1 MNHNY, CDR2 SVGAGI (reference sequence).

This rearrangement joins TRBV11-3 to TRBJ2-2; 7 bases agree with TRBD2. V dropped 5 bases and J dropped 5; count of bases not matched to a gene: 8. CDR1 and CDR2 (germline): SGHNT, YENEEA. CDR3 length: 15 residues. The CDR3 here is CASSRGGAGTGELFF. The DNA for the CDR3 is TGTGCCAGCAGCCGCGGGGGAGCGGGAACCGGGGAGCTGTTTTTT.

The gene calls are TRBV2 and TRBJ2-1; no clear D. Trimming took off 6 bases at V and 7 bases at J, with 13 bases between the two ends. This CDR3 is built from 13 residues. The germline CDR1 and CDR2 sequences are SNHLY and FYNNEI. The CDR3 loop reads CASRWALGNEQFF. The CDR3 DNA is TGTGCCAGCAGATGGGCCCTTGGGAATGAGCAGTTCTTC. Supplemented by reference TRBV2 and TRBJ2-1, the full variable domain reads EPEVTQTPSHQVTQMGQEVILRCVPISNHLYFYWYRQILGQKVEFLVSFYNNEISEKSEIFDDQFSVERPDGSNFTLKIRSTKLEDSAMYFCASRWALGNEQFFGPGTRLTVL.

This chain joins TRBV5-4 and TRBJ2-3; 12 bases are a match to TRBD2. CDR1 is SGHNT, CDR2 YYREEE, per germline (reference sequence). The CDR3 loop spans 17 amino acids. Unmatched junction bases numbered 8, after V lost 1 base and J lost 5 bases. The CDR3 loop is CASSLRLAGVSGDTQYF. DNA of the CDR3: TGTGCCAGCAGCTTGCGACTAGCGGGAGTGTCCGGAGATACGCAGTATTTT.

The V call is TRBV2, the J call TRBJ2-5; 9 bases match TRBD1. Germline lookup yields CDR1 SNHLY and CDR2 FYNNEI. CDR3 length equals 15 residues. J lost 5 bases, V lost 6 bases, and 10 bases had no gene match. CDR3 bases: TGTGCCAGCAGCGCACAGGGGGCGCAGGGGGAGACCCAGTACTTC. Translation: CASSAQGAQGETQYF.

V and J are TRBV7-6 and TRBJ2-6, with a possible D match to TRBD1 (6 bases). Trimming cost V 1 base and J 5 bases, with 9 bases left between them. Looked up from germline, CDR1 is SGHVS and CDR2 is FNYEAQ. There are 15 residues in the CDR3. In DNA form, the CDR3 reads TGTGCCAGCAGCTTAGTACAGGGTAGGGCCAACGTCCTGACTTTC. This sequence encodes CASSLVQGRANVLTF.

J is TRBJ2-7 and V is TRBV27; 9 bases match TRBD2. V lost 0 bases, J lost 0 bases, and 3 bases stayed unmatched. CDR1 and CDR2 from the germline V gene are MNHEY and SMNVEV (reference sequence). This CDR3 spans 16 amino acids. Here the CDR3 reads CASSLSASGASYEQYF. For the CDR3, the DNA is TGTGCCAGCAGTTTATCCGCTAGCGGGGCCTCCTACGAGCAGTACTTC.

The CDR3 here is CASSTSRDRGQTKNEQYF. For the CDR3, the DNA is TGTGCCAGCAGCACGTCCCGGGACAGGGGGCAGACCAAGAACGAGCAGTACTTC. J is TRBJ2-7 and V is TRBV21-1; the D call TRBD1 from the table was never checked on the DNA. TRBV21-1 is labeled a pseudogene. The CDR3 loop spans 18 amino acids.

The CDR3 DNA is TGCGCCAGCAGTGAGTCAATAAATGAAAAACTGTTTTTT. Its translation: CASSESINEKLFF. This rearrangement joins TRBV10-2 to TRBJ1-4; D is uncertain. The V and J ends lost 0 bases and 5 bases respectively, with 4 bases between them. This CDR3 is built from 13 residues. The V gene's germline CDR1 is WSHSY and CDR2 SAAADI.

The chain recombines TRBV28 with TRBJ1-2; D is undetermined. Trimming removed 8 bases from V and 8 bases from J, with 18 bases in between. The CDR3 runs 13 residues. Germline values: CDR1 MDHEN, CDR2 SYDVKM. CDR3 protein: CASQTGVRRGYTF. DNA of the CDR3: TGTGCCAGCCAAACCGGGGTCCGGAGGGGCTACACCTTC.

The CDR3 sequence is CASSREGRDTGNFNQPQHF. CDR3 DNA sequence: TGCGCCAGCAGCCGAGAAGGTAGGGATACAGGAAACTTCAATCAGCCCCAGCATTTT. The V call is TRBV4-1, the J call TRBJ1-5, with a tentative D call TRBD1 (5 bases). CDR1 is MGHRA and CDR2 is YSYEKL in the germline V gene. The CDR3 covers 19 residues. V lost 4 bases to trimming and J lost 3 bases, with 25 bases between them.

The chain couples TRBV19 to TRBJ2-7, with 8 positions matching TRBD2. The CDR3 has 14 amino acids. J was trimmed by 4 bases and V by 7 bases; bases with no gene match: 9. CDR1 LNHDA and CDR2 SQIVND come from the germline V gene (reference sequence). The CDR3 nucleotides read TGTGCCAGTATGAATCCAGCGGGAGAATACGAGCAGTACTTC. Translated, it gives CASMNPAGEYEQYF.

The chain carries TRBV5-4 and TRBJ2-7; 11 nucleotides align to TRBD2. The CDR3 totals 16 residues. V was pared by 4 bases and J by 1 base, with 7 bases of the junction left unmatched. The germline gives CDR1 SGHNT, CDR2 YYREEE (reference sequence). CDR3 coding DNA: TGTGCCAGCAGCGCCCTGACTAGCGGGAAGTCCTACGAGCAGTACTTC. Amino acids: CASSALTSGKSYEQYF. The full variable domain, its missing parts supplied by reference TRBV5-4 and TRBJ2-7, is ETGVTQSPTHLIKTRGQQVTLRCSSQSGHNTVSWYQQALGQGPQFIFQYYREEENGRGNFPPRFSGLQFPNYSSELNVNALELDDSALYLCASSALTSGKSYEQYFGPGTRLTVT.

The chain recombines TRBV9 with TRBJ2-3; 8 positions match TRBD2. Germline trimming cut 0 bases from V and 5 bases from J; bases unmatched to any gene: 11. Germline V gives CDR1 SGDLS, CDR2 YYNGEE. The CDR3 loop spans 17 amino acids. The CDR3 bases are TGTGCCAGCAGCGTAGCTAAAGCGGGAGAGGGAAAAGATACGCAGTATTTT. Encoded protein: CASSVAKAGEGKDTQYF.

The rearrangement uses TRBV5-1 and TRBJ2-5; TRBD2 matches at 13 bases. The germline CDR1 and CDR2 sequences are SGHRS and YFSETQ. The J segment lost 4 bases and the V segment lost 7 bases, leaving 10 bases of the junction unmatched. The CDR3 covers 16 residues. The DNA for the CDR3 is TGCGCCAGCTCCGGGACTAGCGGGATGGTGGGAGAGACCCAGTACTTC. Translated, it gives CASSGTSGMVGETQYF.